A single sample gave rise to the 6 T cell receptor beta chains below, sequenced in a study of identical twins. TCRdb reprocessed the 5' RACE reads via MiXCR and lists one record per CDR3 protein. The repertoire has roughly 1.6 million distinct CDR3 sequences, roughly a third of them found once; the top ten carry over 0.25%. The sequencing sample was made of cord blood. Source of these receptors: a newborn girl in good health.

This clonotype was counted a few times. CDR3 sequence reads: CASSPGTPMMGLFF. Here the CDR3 DNA reads TGTGCCAGCAGCCCTGGGACTCCTATGATGGGGCTGTTTTTT. The chain combines TRBV7-2 with TRBJ2-2; possible D gene TRBD2, 6 bases. CDR3 length: 14 amino acids. Trimming cost V 5 bases and J 13 bases, with 20 bases left between them. In germline, CDR1 is SGHTA, CDR2 FQGNSA.

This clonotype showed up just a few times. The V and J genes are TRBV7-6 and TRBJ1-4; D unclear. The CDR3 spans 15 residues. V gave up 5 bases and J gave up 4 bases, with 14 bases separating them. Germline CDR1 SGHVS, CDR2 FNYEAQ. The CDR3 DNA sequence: TGTGCCAGCAGCCTCGGTGGACGGCTTAATGAAAAACTGTTTTTT. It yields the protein CASSLGGRLNEKLFF.

The CDR3 DNA reads TGTGCCAGCAGCTTAGTTTTCGGTGGCGAGCAGTACTTC. This gives the protein CASSLVFGGEQYF. This chain uses TRBV11-2 with TRBJ2-5; no firm D call. The J call is uncertain, as TRBJ2-7 better fits the DNA end. The germline V gene encodes CDR1 SGHAT and CDR2 FQNNGV. The CDR3 sequence is 13 residues long.

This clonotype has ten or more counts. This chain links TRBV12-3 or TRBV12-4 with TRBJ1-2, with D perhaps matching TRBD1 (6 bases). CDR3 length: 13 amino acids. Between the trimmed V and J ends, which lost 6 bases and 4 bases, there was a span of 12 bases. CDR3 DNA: TGTGCCAGCAGCTACGGGACAAGCTATGGCTACACCTTC. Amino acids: CASSYGTSYGYTF.

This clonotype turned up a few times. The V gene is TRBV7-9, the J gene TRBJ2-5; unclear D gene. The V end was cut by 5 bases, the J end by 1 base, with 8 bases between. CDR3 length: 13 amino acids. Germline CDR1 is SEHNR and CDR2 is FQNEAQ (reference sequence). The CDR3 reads CASSLHSQETQYF. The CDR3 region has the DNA TGTGCCAGCAGCCTACACAGCCAAGAGACCCAGTACTTC. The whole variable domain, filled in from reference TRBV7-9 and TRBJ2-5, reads DTGVSQNPRHKITKRGQNVTFRCDPISEHNRLYWYRQTLGQGPEFLTYFQNEAQLEKSRLLSDRFSAERPKGSFSTLEIQRTEQGDSAMYLCASSLHSQETQYFGPGTRLLVL.

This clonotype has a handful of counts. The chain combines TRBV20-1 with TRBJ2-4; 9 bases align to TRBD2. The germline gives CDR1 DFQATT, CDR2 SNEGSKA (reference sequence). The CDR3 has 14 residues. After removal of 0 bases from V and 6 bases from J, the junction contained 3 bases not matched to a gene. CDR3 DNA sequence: TGCAGTGCTAGAGATGCGACTAGCGGAAACATTCAGTACTTC. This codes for CSARDATSGNIQYF.